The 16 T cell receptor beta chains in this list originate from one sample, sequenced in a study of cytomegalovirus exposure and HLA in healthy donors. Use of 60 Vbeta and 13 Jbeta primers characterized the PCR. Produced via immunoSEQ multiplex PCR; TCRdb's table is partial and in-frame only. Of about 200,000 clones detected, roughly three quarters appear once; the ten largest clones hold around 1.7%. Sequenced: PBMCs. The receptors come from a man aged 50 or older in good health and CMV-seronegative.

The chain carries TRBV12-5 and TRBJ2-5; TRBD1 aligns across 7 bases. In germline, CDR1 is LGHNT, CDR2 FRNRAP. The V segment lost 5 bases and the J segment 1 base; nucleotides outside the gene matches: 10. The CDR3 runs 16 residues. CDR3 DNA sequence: TGTGCTAGTGGTAGGGTCCAAGGGACAGTCCAAGAGACCCAGTACTTC. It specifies CASGRVQGTVQETQYF.

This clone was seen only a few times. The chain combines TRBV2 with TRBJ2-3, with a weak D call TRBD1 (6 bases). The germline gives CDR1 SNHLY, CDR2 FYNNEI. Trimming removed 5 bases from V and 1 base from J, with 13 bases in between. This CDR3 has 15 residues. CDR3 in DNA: TGTGCCAGCAGTTCACAGGGATATGGCACAGATACGCAGTATTTT. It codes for CASSSQGYGTDTQYF.

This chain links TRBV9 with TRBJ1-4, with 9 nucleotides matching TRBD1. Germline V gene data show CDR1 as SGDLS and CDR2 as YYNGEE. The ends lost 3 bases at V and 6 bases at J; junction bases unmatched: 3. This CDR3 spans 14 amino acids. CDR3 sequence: CASSAGTGHEKLFF. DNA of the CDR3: TGTGCCAGCAGCGCCGGGACAGGGCATGAAAAACTGTTTTTT.

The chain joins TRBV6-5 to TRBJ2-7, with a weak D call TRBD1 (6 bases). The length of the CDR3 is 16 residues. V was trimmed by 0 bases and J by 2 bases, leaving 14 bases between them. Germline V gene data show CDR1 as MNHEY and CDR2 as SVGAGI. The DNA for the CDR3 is TGTGCCAGCAGTTACTCGAGACAGGTTCCTCCCTACGAGCAGTACTTC. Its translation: CASSYSRQVPPYEQYF.

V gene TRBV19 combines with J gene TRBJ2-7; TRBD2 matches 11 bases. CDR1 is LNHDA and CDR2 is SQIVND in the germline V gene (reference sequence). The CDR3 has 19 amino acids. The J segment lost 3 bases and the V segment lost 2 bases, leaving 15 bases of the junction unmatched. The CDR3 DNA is TGTGCCAGTAGTATAACCGGGACTAGCGGCCCTTATCTCATCTACGAGCAGTACTTC. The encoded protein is CASSITGTSGPYLIYEQYF.

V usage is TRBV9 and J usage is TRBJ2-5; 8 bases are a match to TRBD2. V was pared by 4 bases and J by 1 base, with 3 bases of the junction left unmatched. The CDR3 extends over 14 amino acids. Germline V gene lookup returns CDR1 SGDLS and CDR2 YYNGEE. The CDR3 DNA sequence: TGTGCCAGCAGCCTAGGACTAGCCCAAGAGACCCAGTACTTC. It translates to CASSLGLAQETQYF.

This CDR3 reads CASSGLLAVASTDTQYF. The CDR3 region has the DNA TGTGCCAGCAGCGGCCTGTTGGCGGTCGCTAGCACAGATACGCAGTATTTT. The chain has TRBV5-6 and TRBJ2-3, with unresolved D. The CDR3 spans 17 residues. Germline V CDR1 and CDR2: SGHDT, YYEEEE. The germline V and J ends were trimmed by 4 bases and 0 bases, with 18 bases remaining between them.

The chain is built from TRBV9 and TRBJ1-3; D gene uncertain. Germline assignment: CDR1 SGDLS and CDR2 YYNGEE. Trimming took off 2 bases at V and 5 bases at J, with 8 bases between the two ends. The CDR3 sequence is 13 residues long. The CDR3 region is CASSVGSRNTIYF. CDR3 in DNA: TGTGCCAGCAGCGTCGGGTCGCGAAACACCATATATTTT.

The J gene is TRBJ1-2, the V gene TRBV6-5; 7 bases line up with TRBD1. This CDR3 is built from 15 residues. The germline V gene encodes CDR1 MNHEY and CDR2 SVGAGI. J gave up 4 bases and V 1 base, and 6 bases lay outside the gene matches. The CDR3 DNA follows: TGTGCCAGCAGTTACTTCGACAGGGCAGGCTATGGCTACACCTTC. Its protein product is CASSYFDRAGYGYTF.

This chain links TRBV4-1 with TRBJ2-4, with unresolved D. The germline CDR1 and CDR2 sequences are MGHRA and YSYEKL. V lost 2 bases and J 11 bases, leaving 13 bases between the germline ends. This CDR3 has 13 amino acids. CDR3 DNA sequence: TGCGCCAGCAGCCAACCTCTTAGCTCAGTTCAGTACTTC. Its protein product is CASSQPLSSVQYF.

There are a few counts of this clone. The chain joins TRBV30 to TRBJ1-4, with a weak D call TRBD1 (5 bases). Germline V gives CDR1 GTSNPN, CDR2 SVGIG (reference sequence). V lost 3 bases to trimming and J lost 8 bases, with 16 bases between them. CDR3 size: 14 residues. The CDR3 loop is CAWREDIGGEKLFF. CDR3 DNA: TGTGCCTGGAGAGAGGACATCGGAGGGGAAAAACTGTTTTTT.

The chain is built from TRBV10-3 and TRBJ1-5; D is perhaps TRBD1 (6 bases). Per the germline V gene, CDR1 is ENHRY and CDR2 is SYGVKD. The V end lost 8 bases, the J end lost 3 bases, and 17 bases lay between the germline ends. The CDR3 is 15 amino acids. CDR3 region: CAISQQGTNNQPQHF. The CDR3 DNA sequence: TGTGCCATCTCCCAACAGGGAACGAACAATCAGCCCCAGCATTTT.

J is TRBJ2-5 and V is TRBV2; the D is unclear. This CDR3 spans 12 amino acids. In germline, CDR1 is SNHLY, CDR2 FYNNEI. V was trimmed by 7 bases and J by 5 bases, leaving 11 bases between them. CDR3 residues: CASKTKRETQYF. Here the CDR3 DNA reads TGTGCCAGCAAGACCAAGAGGGAGACCCAGTACTTC.

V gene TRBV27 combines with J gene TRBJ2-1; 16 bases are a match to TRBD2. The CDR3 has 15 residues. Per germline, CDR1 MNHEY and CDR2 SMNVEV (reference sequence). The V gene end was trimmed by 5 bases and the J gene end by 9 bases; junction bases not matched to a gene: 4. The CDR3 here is CASSGGLAGGTEQFF. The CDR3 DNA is TGTGCCAGCAGTGGGGGACTAGCGGGAGGGACTGAGCAGTTCTTC.

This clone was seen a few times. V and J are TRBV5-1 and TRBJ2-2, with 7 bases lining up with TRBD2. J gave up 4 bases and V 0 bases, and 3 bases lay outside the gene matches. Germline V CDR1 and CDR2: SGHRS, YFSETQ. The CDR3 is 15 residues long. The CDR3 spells CASSLEGGSTGELFF. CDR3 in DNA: TGCGCCAGCAGCTTGGAGGGCGGGAGCACCGGGGAGCTGTTTTTT.

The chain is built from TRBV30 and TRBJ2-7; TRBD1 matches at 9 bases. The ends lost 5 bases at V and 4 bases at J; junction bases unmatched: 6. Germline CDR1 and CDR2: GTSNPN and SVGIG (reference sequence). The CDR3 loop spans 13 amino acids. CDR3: CAWGLGQGYEQYF. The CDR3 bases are TGTGCCTGGGGACTAGGACAGGGGTACGAGCAGTACTTC.